Sequencing of this TCR beta chain was carried out in a study of tumor-infiltrating lymphocytes in primary liver carcinoma. V lost 1 base, J lost 7 bases, and 9 bases lay in between. The CDR3 spans 13 residues. Total RNA (around 500 ng) served as template for TCR beta cDNA synthesis primed by a constant-region primer. Investigators got TCR beta libraries out of three nested multiplex PCR rounds, done with slightly modified ARM-PCR. TRBV1-TRBV30 forward primers and a C-beta reverse primer were used in the first two PCR rounds, which each ran for approximately 11 cycles. TCRdb processed the multiplex PCR reads anew with MiXCR; each CDR3 protein has one entry. In the table there are more than 150,000 distinct CDR3 sequences, 60% of which are singletons. This clonotype was detected a few times. The study extracted blood RNA from unsorted whole blood and also extracted germline DNA. Prior to the surgical procedure, around 4 milliliters of peripheral blood were collected.

This receptor was identified in a man aged 35 to 55 with primary liver carcinoma and hepatitis B virus infection. Sequenced material: peripheral blood. The chain is built from TRBV12-3 or TRBV12-4 and TRBJ2-3; D may be TRBD2 (5 bases). The CDR3 nucleotides read TGTGCCAGCAGTTTAGACTCGGGGAATACGCAGTATTTT. Residues: CASSLDSGNTQYF.